Listed here are 25 T cell receptor beta chains from one sample, sequenced in a study of T cell responses to AZD1222 COVID-19 vaccine. Sequenced by immunoSEQ multiplex PCR; TCRdb stores in-frame clones only, minus some. The table records under 70,000 clones, 89% of them present only once. This sample comprised peripheral blood, obtained 28 days after the second AZD1222 dose. The origin of the receptors is an adult who received the AZD1222 COVID-19 vaccine.

The rearrangement links TRBV14 to TRBJ1-2; D not resolved. Germline V gene lookup returns CDR1 SGHDN and CDR2 FVKESK. CDR3 size: 14 residues. Trimming cost V 0 bases and J 4 bases, with 9 bases left between them. The CDR3 loop reads CASSQDNRGYGYTF. The CDR3 bases are TGTGCCAGCAGCCAAGATAATCGAGGCTATGGCTACACCTTC.

The chain recombines TRBV5-1 with TRBJ2-2; 7 bases match TRBD1. CDR1 and CDR2 (germline): SGHRS, YFSETQ. The CDR3 loop spans 16 amino acids. Losses at the gene ends were 0 bases for V and 3 bases for J; bases not matched to a gene: 5. CDR3 nucleotide sequence: TGCGCCAGCAGCTTGGCACAGGGGCCTCACACCGGGGAGCTGTTTTTT. This sequence encodes CASSLAQGPHTGELFF. The full variable domain, with the rest looked up from reference TRBV5-1 and TRBJ2-2, is KAGVTQTPRYLIKTRGQQVTLSCSPISGHRSVSWYQQTPGQGLQFLFEYFSETQRNKGNFPGRFSGRQFSNSRSEMNVSTLELGDSALYLCASSLAQGPHTGELFFGEGSRLTVL.

The chain links TRBV18 to TRBJ2-7, with 7 bases fitting TRBD1. CDR1 and CDR2 (germline): KGHSH, LQKENI. The junction had 9 bases not matched to a gene; V was cut back by 1 base and J by 3 bases. The CDR3 loop spans 16 amino acids. The CDR3: CASSPRAAGGSYEQYF. CDR3 DNA: TGTGCCAGCTCACCACGTGCGGCAGGGGGTAGCTACGAGCAGTACTTC. Using reference TRBV18 and TRBJ2-7 for the parts outside the CDR3, the full variable domain is NAGVMQNPRHLVRRRGQEARLRCSPMKGHSHVYWYRQLPEEGLKFMVYLQKENIIDESGMPKERFSAEFPKEGPSILRIQQVVRGDSAAYFCASSPRAAGGSYEQYFGPGTRLTVT.

In its sample, this clone was seen a few times. The chain carries TRBV6-5 and TRBJ1-5, with D possibly TRBD1 on 6 matching bases. Germline loops: CDR1 MNHEY, CDR2 SVGAGI. The germline V and J ends were trimmed by 6 bases and 3 bases, with 12 bases remaining between them. CDR3 length equals 14 residues. CDR3 protein: CASRIGQNNQPQHF. CDR3 DNA sequence: TGTGCCAGCAGAATCGGACAGAACAATCAGCCCCAGCATTTT.

The chain is built from TRBV7-2 and TRBJ1-6, with D hard to call. V lost 10 bases and J lost 7, with 23 bases in between. CDR3 size: 16 residues. Germline CDR1 and CDR2: SGHTA and FQGNSA. The CDR3 DNA sequence: TGTGCCATCGCCCAAACCGCGGACGGATCGAATTCACCCCTCCACTTT. It yields the protein CAIAQTADGSNSPLHF.

This clone has just one count. This rearrangement joins TRBV24-1 to TRBJ2-5; 8 bases match TRBD1. The ends lost 1 base at V and 4 bases at J; junction bases unmatched: 10. Per the germline V gene, CDR1 is KGHDR and CDR2 is SFDVKD. The CDR3 spans 17 residues. In DNA form, the CDR3 reads TGTGCCACCAGTGATTTTTTGGCAGGGGGCCAAGGAGAGACCCAGTACTTC. It is translated as CATSDFLAGGQGETQYF.

V gene TRBV11-3 combines with J gene TRBJ2-2; TRBD1 might be the D (6 bases). The CDR3 extends over 15 amino acids. Trimming pared 3 bases from V and 3 bases from J, leaving 11 bases between. The germline V gene encodes CDR1 SGHNT and CDR2 YENEEA. CDR3 DNA: TGTGCCAGCAGCTTTGGGGGCGCCGACACCGGGGAGCTGTTTTTT. Residues: CASSFGGADTGELFF.

This clone was found a few times. The chain links TRBV27 to TRBJ2-7; D is unclear. This CDR3 region has 11 residues. The V gene lost 6 bases and the J gene lost 5 bases, with 8 bases spanning the gap. CDR1 is MNHEY and CDR2 is SMNVEV in the germline V gene (reference sequence). DNA of the CDR3: TGTGCCAGCAGATTAAACAACGAGCAGTACTTC. The encoded protein is CASRLNNEQYF.

CDR3 sequence (DNA): TGTGCCAGCAGCTTGGAGTGGGGGGCATACGAGCAGTACTTC. This sequence encodes CASSLEWGAYEQYF. The chain employs TRBV5-6 and TRBJ2-7, with D perhaps assigned TRBD1 or TRBD2 (6 bases each). Trimming stripped 0 bases from V and 4 bases from J, with 11 bases between. Germline V gene lookup returns CDR1 SGHDT and CDR2 YYEEEE. This CDR3 is built from 14 residues.

This chain connects TRBV7-2 to TRBJ1-2; D remains unclear. CDR1 and CDR2 (germline): SGHTA, FQGNSA. V dropped 5 bases and J dropped 7 bases, with 14 bases sitting between them. The CDR3 extends over 13 amino acids. The CDR3 coding sequence is TGTGCCAGCAGCAAGGTCGGAGAAAGTGGCTACACCTTC. It encodes CASSKVGESGYTF.

The rearrangement joins TRBV19 to TRBJ2-2; 8 bases map to TRBD1. V shed 4 bases, J shed 5 bases, and the junction held 6 bases outside the gene matches. CDR3 size: 15 residues. In germline, CDR1 is LNHDA, CDR2 SQIVND (reference sequence). The DNA of the CDR3 is TGTGCCAGTAGTACAGAGGACAGGGCTACCGGGGAGCTGTTTTTT. This sequence encodes CASSTEDRATGELFF.

The V gene is TRBV3-1 (or the pseudogene TRBV3-2), the J gene TRBJ1-2; weak D call: TRBD1 (5 bases). V lost 6 bases to trimming and J lost 4 bases, with 12 bases between them. This CDR3 is built from 13 residues. Germline CDR1 reads LGHDT; CDR2 reads YNNKEL (reference sequence). CDR3 in amino acids: CASRPGGGYGYTF. CDR3 nucleotide sequence: TGTGCCAGCAGGCCGGGGGGAGGCTATGGCTACACCTTC.

The chain joins TRBV18 to TRBJ2-7; the D gene could be TRBD1 or TRBD2 (6 bases each). Trimming cost V 0 bases and J 6 bases, with 18 bases left between them. This CDR3 has 16 residues. Germline V gene data show CDR1 as KGHSH and CDR2 as LQKENI. The CDR3 here is CASSPPNRGPTGEQYF. In DNA, the CDR3 is TGTGCCAGCTCACCACCGAACCGGGGGCCCACGGGCGAGCAGTACTTC.

V is TRBV14 and J is TRBJ1-6; TRBD1 matches at 8 bases. V lost 1 base and J lost 3; bases outside the gene matches: 2. CDR1 and CDR2 (germline): SGHDN, FVKESK. The CDR3 runs 16 residues. The CDR3 nucleotides read TGTGCCAGCAGCCAAGTGGGGACAGGCTATAATTCACCCCTCCACTTT. Translation: CASSQVGTGYNSPLHF.

The rearrangement joins TRBV12-3 or TRBV12-4 to TRBJ1-2; D not resolved. CDR3 length: 13 amino acids. Trimming took 4 bases from V and 5 from J, leaving 11 bases between them. The DNA of the CDR3 is TGTGCCAGCAGTTCACTTTCGGAGTATGGCTACACCTTC. This sequence encodes CASSSLSEYGYTF.

V and J are TRBV5-5 and TRBJ2-7; D gene uncertain. CDR1 and CDR2 from the germline V gene are SGHKS and YYEKEE (reference sequence). V was cut by 8 bases and J by 4 bases, with 22 bases left in between. The CDR3 is 15 residues long. The CDR3 DNA reads as TGTGCCAGTTCTCGCTCTGGGCTCCCCCCGTACGAGCAGTACTTC. Its protein is CASSRSGLPPYEQYF.

The chain has TRBV3-1 (or the pseudogene TRBV3-2) and TRBJ2-3, with 8 nucleotides matching TRBD2. This CDR3 has 18 residues. V dropped 4 bases and J dropped 1; count of bases not matched to a gene: 13. Looked up from germline, CDR1 is LGHDT and CDR2 is YNNKEL (reference sequence). This CDR3 is CASSLAAGVGRGTDTQYF. In DNA, the CDR3 is TGTGCCAGCAGCCTCGCAGCGGGAGTGGGGAGGGGCACAGATACGCAGTATTTT.

The rearrangement joins TRBV18 to TRBJ1-2; D call uncertain. The CDR3 spans 18 residues. Germline CDR1 is KGHSH and CDR2 is LQKENI. Trimming cost V 4 bases and J 2 bases, with 23 bases left between them. Here the CDR3 reads CASSLENLRGRRNYGYTF. The CDR3 coding sequence is TGTGCCAGCTCACTTGAAAATTTACGCGGCAGGCGAAACTATGGCTACACCTTC.

V and J are TRBV6-1 and TRBJ1-5; 7 bases line up with TRBD1. Germline assignment: CDR1 MNHNS and CDR2 SASEGT. V shed 2 bases, J shed 16 bases, and the junction held 5 bases outside the gene matches. This CDR3 spans 11 amino acids. The CDR3 is CASSEPGQKHF. CDR3 nucleotides: TGTGCCAGCAGTGAACCGGGACAGAAACATTTT.

Worth noting for this clone: One end of the junction is discordant with germline, which a read error may explain. This sample includes further DNA sequences coding for the same CDR3. The rearrangement joins TRBV6-4 to TRBJ1-5; 8 bases are shared with TRBD1. Germline V lookup: CDR1 MRHNA, CDR2 SNTAGT. This CDR3 has 14 amino acids. The CDR3, as DNA: TGTGCCAGGGGGACAGGACCTAGCAATCAACCCCAGCATTTT. Translated: CARGTGPSNQPQHF.

This clone was picked up one time. The chain links TRBV19 to TRBJ2-1; D possibly corresponds to TRBD1 (5 bases). The CDR3 extends over 14 amino acids. The germline CDR1 and CDR2 sequences are LNHDA and SQIVND (reference sequence). V dropped 5 bases and J dropped 4 bases, with 12 bases sitting between them. CDR3 nucleotides: TGTGCCAGTAGTCAGGGCAGCCCTTACAATGAGCAGTTCTTC. It yields the protein CASSQGSPYNEQFF.

The rearrangement joins TRBV2 to TRBJ2-2; D gene uncertain. Deletions cut 6 bases from V and 0 bases from J, with 11 bases between. The CDR3 loop spans 15 amino acids. CDR1 is SNHLY, CDR2 FYNNEI, per germline. CDR3 loop: CASSIFGPNTGELFF. DNA of the CDR3: TGTGCCAGCAGCATCTTCGGGCCGAACACCGGGGAGCTGTTTTTT.

The rearrangement uses TRBV5-6 and TRBJ2-3, with no clear D. This CDR3 has 18 residues. The germline V gene has CDR1 SGHDT and CDR2 YYEEEE. The germline V and J ends were trimmed by 1 base and 0 bases, with 18 bases remaining between them. The CDR3 sequence is CASSLFRYDLRSTDTQYF. The CDR3 DNA sequence: TGTGCCAGCAGCTTGTTCAGGTATGACCTTCGTAGCACAGATACGCAGTATTTT.

The sample holds one count of this clone. V gene TRBV25-1 combines with J gene TRBJ1-2; 7 bases match TRBD1. Germline V gene lookup returns CDR1 MGHDK and CDR2 SYGVNS. The V segment lost 6 bases and the J segment 6 bases; nucleotides outside the gene matches: 7. The CDR3 covers 13 residues. CDR3 residues: CASSYRGANGYTF. In DNA form, the CDR3 reads TGTGCCAGCAGCTACAGGGGCGCAAATGGCTACACCTTC.

The rearrangement uses TRBV11-3 and TRBJ1-1, with D maybe TRBD1 (5 bases). The CDR3 is 14 amino acids. V was trimmed by 6 bases and J by 1 base, leaving 12 bases between them. Germline V lookup: CDR1 SGHNT, CDR2 YENEEA. Here the CDR3 reads CASRAGSQNTEAFF. CDR3 nucleotide sequence: TGTGCCAGCAGAGCAGGGAGCCAGAACACTGAAGCTTTCTTT. Looking up the rest from reference TRBV11-3 and TRBJ1-1 gives the full variable domain: EAGVVQSPRYKIIEKKQPVAFWCNPISGHNTLYWYLQNLGQGPELLIRYENEEAVDDSQLPKDRFSAERLKGVDSTLKIQPAELGDSAVYLCASRAGSQNTEAFFGQGTRLTVV.